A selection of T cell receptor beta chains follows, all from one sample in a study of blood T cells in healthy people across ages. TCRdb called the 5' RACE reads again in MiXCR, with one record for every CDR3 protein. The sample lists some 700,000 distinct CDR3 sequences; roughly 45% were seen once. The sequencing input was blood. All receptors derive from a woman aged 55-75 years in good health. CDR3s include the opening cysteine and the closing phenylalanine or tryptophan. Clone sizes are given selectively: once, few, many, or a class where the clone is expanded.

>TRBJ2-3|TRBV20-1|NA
CSATRTSGGTDTQYF
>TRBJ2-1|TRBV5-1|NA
CASSLDSNNEQFF
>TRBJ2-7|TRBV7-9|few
CASSRTGSSSYEQYF
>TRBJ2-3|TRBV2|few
CASSDHRDTQYF
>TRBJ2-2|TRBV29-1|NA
CTGGNTGELFF
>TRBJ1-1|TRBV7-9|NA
CASTSVSRGDTEAFF
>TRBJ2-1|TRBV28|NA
CASIEGAACNEQFF
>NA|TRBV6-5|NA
CASKPSPISAYEQYF
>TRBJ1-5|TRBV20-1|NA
CSASPLGGRGLTPQHF
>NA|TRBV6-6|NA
CVSSSGGRSYEQYF
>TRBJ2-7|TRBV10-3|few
CAISPQEYEQYF
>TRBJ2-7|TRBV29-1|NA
CSGASRGNEQYF
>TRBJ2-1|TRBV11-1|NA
CASSLVDQYNEQFF
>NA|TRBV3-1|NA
CASSLRTGGPYEQYF
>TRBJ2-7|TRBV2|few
CASSGPLAGTYEQYF
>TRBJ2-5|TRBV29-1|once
CSVNAVLYNEQYF
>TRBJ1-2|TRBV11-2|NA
CASSLAGQATDGYTF
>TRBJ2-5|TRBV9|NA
CASSVGQTYQETQYF